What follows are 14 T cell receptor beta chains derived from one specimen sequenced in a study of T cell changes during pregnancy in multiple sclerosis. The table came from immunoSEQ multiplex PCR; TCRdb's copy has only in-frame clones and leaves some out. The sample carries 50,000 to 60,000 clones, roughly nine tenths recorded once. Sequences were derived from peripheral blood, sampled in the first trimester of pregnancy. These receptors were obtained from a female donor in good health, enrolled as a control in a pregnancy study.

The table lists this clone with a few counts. The CDR3 is CATAYFYGYTF. CDR3 DNA: TGTGCCACCGCATACTTTTATGGCTACACCTTC. The chain is built from TRBV15 and TRBJ1-2; D is unclear. V shed 8 bases and J shed 5 bases, with 9 bases lying between them. Per the germline V gene, CDR1 is LNHNV and CDR2 is YYDKDF (reference sequence). The CDR3 loop spans 11 amino acids.

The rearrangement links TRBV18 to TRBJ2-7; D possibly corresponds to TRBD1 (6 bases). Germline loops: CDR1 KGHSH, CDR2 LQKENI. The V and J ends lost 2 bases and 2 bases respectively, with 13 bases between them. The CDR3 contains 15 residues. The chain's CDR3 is CASSPGRDTTYEQYF. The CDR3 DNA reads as TGTGCCAGCTCACCAGGAAGGGACACTACCTACGAGCAGTACTTC.

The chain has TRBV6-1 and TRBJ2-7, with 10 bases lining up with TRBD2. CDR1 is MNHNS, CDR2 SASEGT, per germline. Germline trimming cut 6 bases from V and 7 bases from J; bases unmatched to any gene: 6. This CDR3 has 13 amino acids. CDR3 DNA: TGTGCCAGCAGCCTAGCGGGAGAATCTGAGCAGTACTTC. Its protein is CASSLAGESEQYF.

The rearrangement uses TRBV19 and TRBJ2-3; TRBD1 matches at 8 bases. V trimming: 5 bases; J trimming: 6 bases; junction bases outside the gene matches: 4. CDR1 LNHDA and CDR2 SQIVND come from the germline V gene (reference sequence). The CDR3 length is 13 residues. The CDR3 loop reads CASSQGASDTQYF. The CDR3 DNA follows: TGTGCCAGTAGTCAGGGGGCCTCGGATACGCAGTATTTT.

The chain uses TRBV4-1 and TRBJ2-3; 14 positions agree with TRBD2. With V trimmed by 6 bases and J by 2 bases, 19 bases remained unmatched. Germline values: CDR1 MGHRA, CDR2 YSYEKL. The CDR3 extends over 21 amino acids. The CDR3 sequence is CASSPTSRLAGGRGSTDTQYF. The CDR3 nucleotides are TGCGCCAGCAGTCCGACCTCAAGACTAGCGGGGGGGCGAGGGTCCACAGATACGCAGTATTTT.

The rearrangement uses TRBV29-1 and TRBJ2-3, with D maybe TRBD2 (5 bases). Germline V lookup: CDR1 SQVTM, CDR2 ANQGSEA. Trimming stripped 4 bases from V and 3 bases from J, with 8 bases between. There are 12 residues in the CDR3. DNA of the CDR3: TGCAGCGTTGCACCGGGGACAGATACGCAGTATTTT. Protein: CSVAPGTDTQYF.

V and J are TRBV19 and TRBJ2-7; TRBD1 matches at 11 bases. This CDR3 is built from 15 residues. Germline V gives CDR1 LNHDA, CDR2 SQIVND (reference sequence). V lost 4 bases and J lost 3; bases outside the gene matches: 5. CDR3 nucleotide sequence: TGTGCCAGTAGTACCCCGGGGACAGGGGGCTACGAGCAGTACTTC. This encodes CASSTPGTGGYEQYF.

CDR3 amino acids: CASSSSGGRDTQYF. The CDR3 nucleotides are TGTGCCAGCAGTTCCTCGGGAGGGCGAGATACGCAGTATTTT. V and J are TRBV27 and TRBJ2-3, with 8 bases fitting TRBD2. J gave up 5 bases and V 4 bases, and 5 bases lay outside the gene matches. This CDR3 has 14 amino acids. Germline loops: CDR1 MNHEY, CDR2 SMNVEV (reference sequence).

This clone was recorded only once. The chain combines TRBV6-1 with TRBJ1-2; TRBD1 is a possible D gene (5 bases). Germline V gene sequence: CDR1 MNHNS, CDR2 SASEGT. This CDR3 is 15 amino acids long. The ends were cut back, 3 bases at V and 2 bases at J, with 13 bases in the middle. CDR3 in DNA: TGTGCCAGCAGTGAGTACGGCAGGACAAACTATGGCTACACCTTC. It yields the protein CASSEYGRTNYGYTF.

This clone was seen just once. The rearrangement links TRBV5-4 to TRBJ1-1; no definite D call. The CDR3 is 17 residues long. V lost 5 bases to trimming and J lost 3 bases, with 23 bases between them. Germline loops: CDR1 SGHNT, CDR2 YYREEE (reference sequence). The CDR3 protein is CASRYKPRAVPYTEAFF. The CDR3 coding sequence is TGTGCCAGCAGATATAAGCCCCGTGCGGTCCCCTACACTGAAGCTTTCTTT.

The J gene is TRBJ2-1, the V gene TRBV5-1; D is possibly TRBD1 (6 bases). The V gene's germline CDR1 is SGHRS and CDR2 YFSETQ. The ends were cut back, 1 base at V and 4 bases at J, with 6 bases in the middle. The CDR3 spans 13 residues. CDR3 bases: TGCGCCAGCAGCTTGAGGGGGTACAATGAGCAGTTCTTC. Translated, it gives CASSLRGYNEQFF.

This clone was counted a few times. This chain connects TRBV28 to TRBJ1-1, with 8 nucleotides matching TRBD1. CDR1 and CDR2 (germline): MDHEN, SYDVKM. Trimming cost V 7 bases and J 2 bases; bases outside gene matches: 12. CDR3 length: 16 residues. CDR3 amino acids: CASILDRAELNTEAFF. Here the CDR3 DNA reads TGTGCCAGCATCCTGGACAGGGCAGAACTCAACACTGAAGCTTTCTTT.

This CDR3 reads CASSPHRDNEQFF. As DNA, the CDR3 is TGTGCCAGCTCGCCTCACAGGGACAATGAGCAGTTCTTC. The chain has TRBV18 and TRBJ2-1; D might be TRBD1 (6 bases). Germline CDR1 and CDR2: KGHSH and LQKENI. There are 13 residues in the CDR3. V lost 6 bases, J lost 5 bases, and 11 bases lay in between.

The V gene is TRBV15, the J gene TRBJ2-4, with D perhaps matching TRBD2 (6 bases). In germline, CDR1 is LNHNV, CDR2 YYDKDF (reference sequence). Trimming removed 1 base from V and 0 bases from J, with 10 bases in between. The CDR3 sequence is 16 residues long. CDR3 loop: CATSRAGELAKNIQYF. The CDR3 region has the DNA TGTGCCACCAGCAGAGCGGGGGAGCTAGCCAAAAACATTCAGTACTTC.